The next 13 T cell receptor beta chains were all read from a single sample in a study of cytomegalovirus exposure and HLA in healthy donors (dated 2017 in TCRdb). Library preparation used the immunoSEQ multiplex PCR assay. The multiplex PCR relied on a mix of 60 forward primers for TCR Vbeta segments and 13 reverse primers for TCR Jbeta segments. TCRdb mirrors the immuneACCESS table, restricted to in-frame sequences. Some clones are absent from its copies; in checked studies, under half trace to an unresolved V gene, and the reason for the others is unknown. The sample table shows roughly 160,000 clones, and roughly 84% are seen once. The biggest ten clones account for around 0.98% of the sample. The sequencing sample was made of PBMCs. These receptors all stem from a man under 40 in good health and CMV-seronegative.

The CDR3 DNA is TGTGCTAGTGCCTTGGGCCTAGCGGGGGGACCCACAGATACGCAGTATTTT. It translates to CASALGLAGGPTDTQYF. The rearrangement joins TRBV12-5 to TRBJ2-3; 11 bases agree with TRBD2. Germline V gene data show CDR1 as LGHNT and CDR2 as FRNRAP. This CDR3 is built from 17 residues. V lost 7 bases and J lost 2; bases outside the gene matches: 11.

The J gene is TRBJ1-5, the V gene TRBV6-6, with TRBD1 matching over 10 bases. With V trimmed by 7 bases and J by 1 base, 4 bases remained unmatched. Germline CDR1 reads MNHNY; CDR2 reads SVGAGI (reference sequence). The CDR3 loop spans 15 amino acids. CDR3: CASNDRGRSNQPQHF. The CDR3 nucleotides are TGTGCCAGCAACGACAGGGGGCGAAGCAATCAGCCCCAGCATTTT.

J is TRBJ1-1 and V is TRBV7-9, with D unresolved. CDR1 SEHNR and CDR2 FQNEAQ come from the germline V gene (reference sequence). Trimming stripped 6 bases from V and 2 bases from J, with 13 bases between. This CDR3 is built from 14 residues. CDR3 loop: CASSSTGINTEAFF. CDR3 nucleotides: TGTGCCAGCAGTTCGACCGGGATTAACACTGAAGCTTTCTTT. The full variable domain, in which reference TRBV7-9 and TRBJ1-1 provide the parts outside the CDR3, is DTGVSQNPRHKITKRGQNVTFRCDPISEHNRLYWYRQTLGQGPEFLTYFQNEAQLEKSRLLSDRFSAERPKGSFSTLEIQRTEQGDSAMYLCASSSTGINTEAFFGQGTRLTVV.

The chain couples TRBV6-5 to TRBJ2-2; TRBD1 matches at 7 bases. This CDR3 comprises 16 residues. Germline CDR1 is MNHEY and CDR2 is SVGAGI. The J segment lost 7 bases and the V segment lost 1 base, leaving 9 bases of the junction unmatched. Written as DNA, the CDR3 is TGTGCCAGCAGTTACTACGGACAGGCGGGTCACGGGGAGCTGTTTTTT. Its protein is CASSYYGQAGHGELFF.

This clone was counted a few times. This chain links TRBV28 with TRBJ2-7; TRBD1 aligns across 8 bases. V shed 3 bases and J 3 bases; nucleotides not matched to a gene: 7. This CDR3 contains 15 residues. Germline loops: CDR1 MDHEN, CDR2 SYDVKM. The chain's CDR3 is CASSFHRGRGYEQYF. The CDR3 DNA follows: TGTGCCAGCAGTTTTCACAGGGGGAGAGGCTACGAGCAGTACTTC.

This clone appeared a few times. The chain couples TRBV19 to TRBJ2-7, with 8 bases fitting TRBD1. The CDR3 loop spans 15 amino acids. Unmatched junction bases numbered 5, after V lost 2 bases and J lost 2 bases. The germline V gene encodes CDR1 LNHDA and CDR2 SQIVND (reference sequence). The CDR3 loop reads CASSIRDRGPYEQYF. In DNA, the CDR3 is TGTGCCAGTAGTATAAGAGACAGGGGACCCTACGAGCAGTACTTC.

The rearrangement joins TRBV5-1 to TRBJ2-3; unclear D gene. The length of the CDR3 is 16 residues. The V gene lost 3 bases and the J gene lost 0 bases, with 14 bases spanning the gap. CDR1 is SGHRS, CDR2 YFSETQ, per germline. The CDR3 sequence is CASSSIPLPSTDTQYF. For the CDR3, the DNA is TGCGCCAGCAGCTCCATACCACTCCCTAGCACAGATACGCAGTATTTT. Supplemented by reference TRBV5-1 and TRBJ2-3, the full variable domain reads KAGVTQTPRYLIKTRGQQVTLSCSPISGHRSVSWYQQTPGQGLQFLFEYFSETQRNKGNFPGRFSGRQFSNSRSEMNVSTLELGDSALYLCASSSIPLPSTDTQYFGPGTRLTVL.

The chain links TRBV19 to TRBJ1-3; possible D gene TRBD1, 5 bases. Looked up from germline, CDR1 is LNHDA and CDR2 is SQIVND (reference sequence). This CDR3 contains 15 residues. Trimming took 4 bases from V and 4 from J, leaving 14 bases between them. This chain's CDR3 is CASSKPGSTGNTIYF. CDR3 bases: TGTGCCAGTAGTAAGCCAGGGTCGACCGGAAACACCATATATTTT.

The chain is built from TRBV5-1 and TRBJ2-1; 13 bases agree with TRBD2. Unmatched junction bases numbered 7, after V lost 0 bases and J lost 4 bases. The CDR3 loop spans 18 amino acids. Germline V gives CDR1 SGHRS, CDR2 YFSETQ. CDR3 coding DNA: TGCGCCAGCAGCTTGGAGGTCTTACTAGCGGGAGGGTACAATGAGCAGTTCTTC. Translated, it gives CASSLEVLLAGGYNEQFF.

V and J are TRBV11-3 and TRBJ2-1, with D perhaps TRBD2 (6 bases). The germline V gene has CDR1 SGHNT and CDR2 YENEEA. V was trimmed by 5 bases and J by 6 bases, leaving 14 bases between them. This CDR3 has 14 residues. The CDR3 protein is CASSVGLKSNEQFF. The CDR3, as DNA: TGTGCCAGCAGCGTGGGACTCAAGAGCAATGAGCAGTTCTTC.

The rearrangement links TRBV30 to TRBJ2-1; 9 bases map to TRBD2. V shed 5 bases, J shed 13 bases, and the junction held 15 bases outside the gene matches. CDR3 size: 14 residues. Per the germline V gene, CDR1 is GTSNPN and CDR2 is SVGIG (reference sequence). CDR3 nucleotide sequence: TGTGCCTGGTTCGATGGCGGGAGGGCCTCAGTACAGTTCTTC. Translated: CAWFDGGRASVQFF.

The chain uses TRBV5-4 and TRBJ2-3, with 15 bases aligning to TRBD2. CDR1 and CDR2 (germline): SGHNT, YYREEE (reference sequence). This CDR3 has 17 residues. V lost 0 bases, J lost 4 bases, and 3 bases stayed unmatched. Written as DNA, the CDR3 is TGTGCCAGCAGCTTGGCGGGACTAGCGGGGGGCTCAGATACGCAGTATTTT. As protein: CASSLAGLAGGSDTQYF.

The chain links TRBV2 to TRBJ1-3; D unclear. Germline loops: CDR1 SNHLY, CDR2 FYNNEI. V lost 4 bases, J lost 9 bases, and 7 bases lay in between. This CDR3 region has 11 residues. As DNA, the CDR3 is TGTGCCAGCAGTGGTGGAGGCACCATATATTTT. As protein: CASSGGGTIYF.